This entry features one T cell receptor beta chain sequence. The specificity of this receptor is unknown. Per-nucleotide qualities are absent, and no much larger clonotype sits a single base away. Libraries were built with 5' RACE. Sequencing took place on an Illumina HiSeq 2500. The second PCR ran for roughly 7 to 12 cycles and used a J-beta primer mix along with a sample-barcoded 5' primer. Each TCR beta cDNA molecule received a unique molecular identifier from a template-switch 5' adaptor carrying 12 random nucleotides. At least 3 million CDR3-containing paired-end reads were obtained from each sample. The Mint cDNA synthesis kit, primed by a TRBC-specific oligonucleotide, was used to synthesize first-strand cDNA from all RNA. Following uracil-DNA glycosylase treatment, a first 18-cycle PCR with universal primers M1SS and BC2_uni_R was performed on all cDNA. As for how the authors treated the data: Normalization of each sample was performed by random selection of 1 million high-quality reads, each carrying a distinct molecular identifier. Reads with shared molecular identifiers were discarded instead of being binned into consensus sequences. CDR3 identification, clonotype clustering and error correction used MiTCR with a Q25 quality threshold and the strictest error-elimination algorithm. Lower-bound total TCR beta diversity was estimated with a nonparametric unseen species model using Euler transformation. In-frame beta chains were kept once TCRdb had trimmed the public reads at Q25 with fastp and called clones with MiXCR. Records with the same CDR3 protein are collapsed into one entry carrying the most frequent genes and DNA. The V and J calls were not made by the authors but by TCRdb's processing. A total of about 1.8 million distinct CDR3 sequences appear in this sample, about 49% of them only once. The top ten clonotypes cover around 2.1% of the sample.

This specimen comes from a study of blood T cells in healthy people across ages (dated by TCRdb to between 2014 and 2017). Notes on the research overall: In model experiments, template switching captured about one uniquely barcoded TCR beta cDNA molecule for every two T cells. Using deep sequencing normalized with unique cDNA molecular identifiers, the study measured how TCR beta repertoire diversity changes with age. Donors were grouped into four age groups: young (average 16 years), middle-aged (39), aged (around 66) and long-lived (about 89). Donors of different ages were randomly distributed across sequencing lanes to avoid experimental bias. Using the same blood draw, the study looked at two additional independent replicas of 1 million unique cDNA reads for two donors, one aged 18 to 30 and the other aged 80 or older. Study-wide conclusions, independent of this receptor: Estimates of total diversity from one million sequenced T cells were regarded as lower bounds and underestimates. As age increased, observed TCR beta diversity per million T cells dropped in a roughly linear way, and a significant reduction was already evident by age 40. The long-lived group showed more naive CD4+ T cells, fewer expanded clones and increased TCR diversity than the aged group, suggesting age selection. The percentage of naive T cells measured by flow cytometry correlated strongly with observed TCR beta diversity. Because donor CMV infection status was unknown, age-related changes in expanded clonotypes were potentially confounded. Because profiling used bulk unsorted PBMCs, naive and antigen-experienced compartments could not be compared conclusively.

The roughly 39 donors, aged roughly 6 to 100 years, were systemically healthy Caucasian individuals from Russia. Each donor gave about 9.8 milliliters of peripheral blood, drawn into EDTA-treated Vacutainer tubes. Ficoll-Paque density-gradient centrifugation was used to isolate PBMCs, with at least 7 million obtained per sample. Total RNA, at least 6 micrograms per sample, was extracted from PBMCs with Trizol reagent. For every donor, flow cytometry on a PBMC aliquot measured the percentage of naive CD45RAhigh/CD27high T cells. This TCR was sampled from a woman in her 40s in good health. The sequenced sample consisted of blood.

Here is the DNA: TGTGCCATCAGTGAGGCTGGACAGGAAGAGACCCAGTACTTC. The encoded protein is CAISEAGQEETQYF. This chain joins TRBV10-3 to TRBJ2-5; 7 central nucleotides agree with TRBD1. The cysteine opens and the phenylalanine closes a CDR3 of 14 amino acids. Only the CDR3 part of the read is kept: 42 bases, read in frame from the first base. At the junction V is shortened by 2 bases and J by 3 bases; bases outside the gene matches: 3. The germline V gene supplies CDR1 ENHRY and CDR2 SYGVKD.